This T cell receptor beta chain derives from a study of T cells in Graves' hyperthyroidism and ophthalmopathy (dated by TCRdb to the late 2010s). Turning to the overall study: Peripheral blood was sampled at the time of initial diagnosis, prior to any treatment. To identify TCR V-J signatures that set the groups apart, the researchers used a discovery cohort of more than 95 patients, made up of around 40 with Graves' ophthalmopathy and some 55 with stable Graves' hyperthyroidism. Prospective prediction of ophthalmopathy was tested in an independent validation cohort consisting of some 18 hyperthyroidism patients and some 16 patients who later progressed to ophthalmopathy. The 100 discovery patients were divided at random into training and test sets in a 7:3 ratio. In addition, the study compared T-cell repertoires in thyroid tissue and in blood from five or six Graves' hyperthyroidism patients. After blood sampling, hyperthyroidism patients were treated with methimazole at a starting dose of 30 mg daily, and ophthalmopathy patients were treated with high-dose intravenous methylprednisolone. According to the paper, TCR Vbeta CDR3 sequencing was carried out on approximately 140 peripheral blood samples, which came from around 43 ophthalmopathy, under 80 hyperthyroidism and approximately 17 progressor patients. General findings and caveats noted by the study authors: A model built on a 13 V-J signature distinguished ophthalmopathy from stable hyperthyroidism, reaching around 87% sensitivity and under 84% specificity in cross-validation and 80%/75% in testing. Most expanded thyroid clonotypes (frequency above 0.001) were also found in blood, which suggests that blood repertoires may mirror thyroid immune responses. In validation, progression to ophthalmopathy was predicted by the model with nearly 71% sensitivity and approximately 78% specificity, a median of approximately 6.5 months before onset. Sample size was not statistically predetermined, and blinding of investigators to group allocation was not performed.

This clonotype was counted ten times or more. Its binding antigen is unknown. Base-call qualities are not available, and no considerably larger clone is one nucleotide away. At the junction V is shortened by 1 base and J by 2 bases, with 11 bases in between. Looking up the germline V gene (reference sequence) yields CDR1 LGHDT and CDR2 YNNKEL. CDR3 length: 16 amino acids, cysteine to phenylalanine. Of all the DNA, just the CDR3 is kept, 48 bases in frame from base 1. TCR beta CDR3 regions were amplified from RNA transcripts. The first round of RT-PCR for the TCR CDR3 was performed with the HTBI primer set and the Qiagen OneStep RT-PCR kit. A second multiplex PCR round built the libraries, followed by size selection and purification. Sequencing of the libraries was done on an Illumina HiSeq2000 using paired-end 100 bp reads. Concerning the study's data processing: SOAPnuke was used to process the raw data, with reads discarded if the reads contained adapters or uncalled bases, had a mean Phred below 15, or lacked an exact constant-primer or identifier match. COPE v1.2.5 was used to merge the high-quality paired reads, and each unique nucleotide sequence was defined as a clonotype. Clonotypes were aligned to IMGT TRBV, TRBD and TRBJ reference segments using MiTCR v1.1. The analysis included only V-J combinations with a frequency above 0.0001, which together covered 98% to 99.2% of the repertoires. The TCS score was defined as the ratio of F50 (clonal expansion) to E x V (chaos), calculated using BLOSUM62-based TCRdist between CDR3 peptides within each V-J. Welch's t-statistics and random forest reduced 500 to 650 V-J features to roughly 13, which were used in a naive Bayes classifier (R e1071). Using fastp trimming at Q25 and MiXCR clonotype assembly, TCRdb reanalyzed the public sequencing data and kept in-frame beta chains. Every entry covers one CDR3 protein and lists the most common genes and DNA from its rows. None of the V and J calls come from the authors' own analysis; TCRdb made them. The sample table lists more than 650,000 distinct CDR3 sequences, around 13% of them with a count of one. The top ten constitute about 9.4% of the sample.

Stable Graves' hyperthyroidism was defined as no progression to ophthalmopathy during 18 months of follow-up. Hyperthyroidism patients were newly diagnosed, had a disease duration of under 2 months, and were aged 18 to 65 years. The study excluded patients with uncontrolled infections, other autoimmune diseases, pregnancy or lactation. Diagnoses relied on clinical symptoms, serum thyroxine and TRAb, thyroid ultrasound and orbital computed tomography. PBMCs were isolated from about 10 ml of fresh peripheral blood by Ficoll-Paque density gradient centrifugation. Total RNA was extracted with Trizol reagent, and quality was checked on an Agilent 2100 Bioanalyzer.

The clonotype was recovered from a young woman with Graves' hyperthyroidism. This chain joins TRBV3-1 to TRBJ2-2; the D segment could be TRBD1, given 5 matching bases. The material sequenced was blood. The DNA is TGTGCCAGCAGCCAAGTTTTTAGGGGAAACACCGGGGAGCTGTTTTTT. It is translated as CASSQVFRGNTGELFF.